These T cell receptor beta chains were read from a single sample in a study of blood T cell repertoires in COVID-19. Repertoires were generated with immunoSEQ multiplex PCR, while TCRdb's copy carries only in-frame clones and drops some. The sample has more than 300,000 clones, around 82% seen once. The source material was peripheral blood. The receptors originated from a woman aged 50 to 60 with acute or convalescent COVID-19. Each CDR3 is given with its conserved first and last residue. Each record gives: J gene, V gene, CDR3 protein.

j_gene: TRBJ1-1
v_gene: TRBV25-1
CDR3aa: CASSEPLPRRGHSEAFF

j_gene: TRBJ1-5
v_gene: TRBV6-2/TRBV6-3
CDR3aa: CASSYGLQGTGNQPQHF

j_gene: TRBJ1-4
v_gene: TRBV10-3
CDR3aa: CAITPDRDEKLFF

j_gene: TRBJ1-1
v_gene: TRBV7-9
CDR3aa: CASSGQGNTEAFF

j_gene: TRBJ2-1
v_gene: TRBV20-1
CDR3aa: CSASRGGAGEQFF

j_gene: TRBJ1-1
v_gene: TRBV6-2/TRBV6-3
CDR3aa: CASSFLQGAYTEAFF

j_gene: TRBJ1-2
v_gene: TRBV3-1/TRBV3-2
CDR3aa: CASSQVLRGYTF

j_gene: TRBJ1-1
v_gene: TRBV11-3
CDR3aa: CASSSEGNTEAFF

j_gene: TRBJ2-5
v_gene: TRBV5-1
CDR3aa: CASSQGTSGRRETQYF

j_gene: TRBJ1-1
v_gene: TRBV29-1
CDR3aa: CSVVVSNTEAFF

j_gene: TRBJ2-2
v_gene: TRBV15
CDR3aa: CATSSPGTRDWELFF

j_gene: TRBJ2-1
v_gene: TRBV29-1
CDR3aa: CSVVGLAGTYNEQFF

j_gene: TRBJ2-3
v_gene: TRBV25-1
CDR3aa: CASSSSGSRADTQYF

j_gene: TRBJ2-3
v_gene: TRBV14
CDR3aa: CASSQYEGDTQYF

j_gene: TRBJ2-3
v_gene: TRBV5-1
CDR3aa: CASSPRPDLEVDTQYF

j_gene: TRBJ1-6
v_gene: TRBV5-4
CDR3aa: CASSSGTDNSPLHF

j_gene: TRBJ1-5
v_gene: TRBV6-6
CDR3aa: CASSYDGGSQPQHF

j_gene: TRBJ2-2
v_gene: TRBV11-2
CDR3aa: CASSFRWNTGELFF

j_gene: TRBJ2-5
v_gene: TRBV7-7
CDR3aa: CASSPLAGFSETQYF

j_gene: TRBJ2-5
v_gene: TRBV5-8
CDR3aa: CASSLVQGGETQYF

j_gene: TRBJ2-7
v_gene: TRBV30
CDR3aa: CAWSRIDSYEQYF

j_gene: TRBJ2-7
v_gene: TRBV5-1
CDR3aa: CASSLDSNHYEQYF

j_gene: TRBJ2-3
v_gene: TRBV6-4
CDR3aa: CASSQGRGTDTQYF

j_gene: TRBJ1-2
v_gene: TRBV7-9
CDR3aa: CASSLGQGAEGYTF

j_gene: TRBJ2-5
v_gene: TRBV6-5
CDR3aa: CATTAPGLETQYF

j_gene: TRBJ1-3
v_gene: TRBV12-5
CDR3aa: CASGDRDNTIYF

j_gene: TRBJ1-1
v_gene: TRBV2
CDR3aa: CASSEWPDTEAFF

j_gene: TRBJ2-1
v_gene: TRBV4-1
CDR3aa: CASSRLADYNEQFF

j_gene: TRBJ1-2
v_gene: TRBV14
CDR3aa: CASSQEGDRLNPFGYTF

j_gene: TRBJ2-3
v_gene: TRBV7-9
CDR3aa: CASSRGTSGVSDTQYF

j_gene: TRBJ2-7
v_gene: TRBV18
CDR3aa: CASSHGTSPFYEQYF

j_gene: TRBJ2-3
v_gene: TRBV5-4
CDR3aa: CASSSGQTTDTQYF

j_gene: TRBJ1-2
v_gene: TRBV10-2
CDR3aa: CASSDRAGGYTF

j_gene: TRBJ2-7
v_gene: TRBV6-1
CDR3aa: CASREDTAGSIPYEQYF

j_gene: TRBJ1-2
v_gene: TRBV24-1
CDR3aa: CATSDLGQNYGYTF

j_gene: TRBJ1-5
v_gene: TRBV2
CDR3aa: CASSAGTGGEMEPQHF

j_gene: TRBJ1-3
v_gene: TRBV10-3
CDR3aa: CAISSGGRKTGNTIYF

j_gene: TRBJ1-6
v_gene: TRBV9
CDR3aa: CASSPTTGYNSPLHF

j_gene: TRBJ1-1
v_gene: TRBV5-1
CDR3aa: CASRGQPMNTEAFF

j_gene: TRBJ1-4
v_gene: TRBV3-1/TRBV3-2
CDR3aa: CASSQSRDSNEKLFF